Detailed here is one TCR beta chain. The antigen is unknown. Germline CDR1 is SGHRS and CDR2 is YFSETQ. The V and J ends lost 4 bases and 0 bases, in that order; junction bases with no gene match: 8. The CDR3 loop spans 17 amino acids. The sample originates from a study of cytomegalovirus exposure and HLA in healthy donors. Study outcomes and limitations: For most subjects, TCR beta sequences were reported to predict HLA-A and HLA-B alleles with accuracy. Most of the CMV-associated TCR beta chains (in a later analysis) appeared to be HLA-restricted. When analyzed later, the rates of TCR association showed variation by HLA locus, with DRB1 the most and HLA-C the fewest.

The PCR employed 60 Vbeta primers together with 13 Jbeta primers. Method: immunoSEQ multiplex PCR; TCRdb's copy keeps in-frame clones and lacks some. The sample records around 190,000 clones, about 86% being singletons. This clonotype was obtained from a woman aged 30 to 39 in good health and CMV-seronegative. This rearrangement joins TRBV5-1 to TRBJ2-3; TRBD1 agrees at 10 bases. Sample: PBMCs. The CDR3 nucleotides read TGCGCCAGCAGCACTAGGACAGGGGGGCCTAGCACAGATACGCAGTATTTT. This translates into CASSTRTGGPSTDTQYF.